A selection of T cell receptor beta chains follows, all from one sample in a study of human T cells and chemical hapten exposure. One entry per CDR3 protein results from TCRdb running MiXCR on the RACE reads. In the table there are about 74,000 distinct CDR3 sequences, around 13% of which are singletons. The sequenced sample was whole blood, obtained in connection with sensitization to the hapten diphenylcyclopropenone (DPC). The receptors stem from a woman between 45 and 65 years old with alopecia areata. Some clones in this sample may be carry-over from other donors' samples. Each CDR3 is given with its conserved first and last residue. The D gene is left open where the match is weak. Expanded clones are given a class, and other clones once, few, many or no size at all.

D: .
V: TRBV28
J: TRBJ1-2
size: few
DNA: TGTGCCAGCACCAAGCTGGGCAGGAACTATGGCTACACCTTC
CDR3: CASTKLGRNYGYTF

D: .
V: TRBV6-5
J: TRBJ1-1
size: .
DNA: TGTGCCAGCAGTTACGGGCCAATGAACACTGAAGCTTTCTTT
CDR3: CASSYGPMNTEAFF

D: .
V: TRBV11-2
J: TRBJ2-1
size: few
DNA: TGTGCCAGCAGCTCCATTGGGGCTTCCAATGAGCAGTTCTTC
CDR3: CASSSIGASNEQFF

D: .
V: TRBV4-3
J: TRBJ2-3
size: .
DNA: TGCGCCAGCAGCCAGGGTTCGTCCAGGCCAGATACGCAGTATTTT
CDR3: CASSQGSSRPDTQYF

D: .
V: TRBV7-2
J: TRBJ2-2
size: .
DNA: TGTGCCAGCACAACGGGTAGCGCGACCGGGGAGCTGTTTTTT
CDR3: CASTTGSATGELFF

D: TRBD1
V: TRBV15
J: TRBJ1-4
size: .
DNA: TGTGCCACCAGCAGACGCCGGACAGGGACAACTAATGAAAAACTGTTTTTT
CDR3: CATSRRRTGTTNEKLFF

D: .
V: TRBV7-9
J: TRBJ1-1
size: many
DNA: TGTGCCAGCAGCTTAAGGGTCGTTCGCACTGAAGCTTTCTTT
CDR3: CASSLRVVRTEAFF

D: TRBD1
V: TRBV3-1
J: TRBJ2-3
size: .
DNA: TGTGCCAGCAGCCAAGCTGACAGGGGGGGCTTACCAGATACGCAGTATTTT
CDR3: CASSQADRGGLPDTQYF

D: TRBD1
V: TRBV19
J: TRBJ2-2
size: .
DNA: TGTGCCAGTATAGGGGGCAGGAATACCGGGGAGCTGTTTTTT
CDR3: CASIGGRNTGELFF

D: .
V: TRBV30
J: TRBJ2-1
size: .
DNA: TGTGCCTGGGCGGGACAGACTTACAATGAGCAGTTCTTC
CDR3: CAWAGQTYNEQFF

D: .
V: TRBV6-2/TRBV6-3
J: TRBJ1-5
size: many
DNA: TGTGCCAGCAGTTTGGAGACCTGGTCCAATCAGCCCCAGCATTTT
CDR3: CASSLETWSNQPQHF

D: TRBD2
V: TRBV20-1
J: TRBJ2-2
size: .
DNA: TGCAGTGCCACAGATACCGGACTAGCGGGAAGCACCGGGGAGCTGTTTTTT
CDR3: CSATDTGLAGSTGELFF

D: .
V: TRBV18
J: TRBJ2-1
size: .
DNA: TGTGCCAGCTCACCTGCGAACGGGAAGGAGCAGTTCTTC
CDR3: CASSPANGKEQFF

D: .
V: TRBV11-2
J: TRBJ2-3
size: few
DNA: TGTGCCAGCAGCCGCGGGCACACAGATACGCAGTATTTT
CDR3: CASSRGHTDTQYF

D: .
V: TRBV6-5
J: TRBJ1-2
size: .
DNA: TGTGCCAGCCGATTTGGGGACTATGGCTACACCTTC
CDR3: CASRFGDYGYTF

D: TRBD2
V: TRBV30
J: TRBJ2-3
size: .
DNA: TGTGCCTGGAACACCCTCAATAGCGGGAGGACGGCGCAGTATTTT
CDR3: CAWNTLNSGRTAQYF

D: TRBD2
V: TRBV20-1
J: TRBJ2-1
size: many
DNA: TGCAGTGCTAGAGCACCGGGGGGGGCGGCTTACAATGAGCAGTTCTTC
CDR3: CSARAPGGAAYNEQFF

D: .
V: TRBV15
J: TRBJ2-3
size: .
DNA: TGTGCCACCAGCAGAGATTACTCCACAGATACGCAGTATTTT
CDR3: CATSRDYSTDTQYF

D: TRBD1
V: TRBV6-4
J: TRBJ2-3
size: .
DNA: TGTGCCAGCAGTGACCACGTTATCCGGGACAGAAGCACAGATACGCAGTATTTT
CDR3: CASSDHVIRDRSTDTQYF

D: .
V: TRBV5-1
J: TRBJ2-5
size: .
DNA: TGCGCCAGCAGCTTGGGACGCCAGGCGGAGACCCAGTACTTC
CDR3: CASSLGRQAETQYF

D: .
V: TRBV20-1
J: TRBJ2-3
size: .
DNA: TGCAGTGCGAACCGCTACGGATCCACAGATACGCAGTATTTT
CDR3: CSANRYGSTDTQYF

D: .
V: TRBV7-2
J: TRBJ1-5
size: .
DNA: TGTGCCAGCAGCTTAAGAGTTAACAATCAGCCCCAGCATTTT
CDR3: CASSLRVNNQPQHF

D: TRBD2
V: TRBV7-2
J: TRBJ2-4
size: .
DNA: TGTGCCAGCAGCACTCGGACTAGCGAGGCTCAGTACTTC
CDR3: CASSTRTSEAQYF

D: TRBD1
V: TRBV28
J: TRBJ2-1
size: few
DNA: TGTGCCAGCAGTCTCCAACCGGGACAGGGGCCATACAATGAGCAGTTCTTC
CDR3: CASSLQPGQGPYNEQFF

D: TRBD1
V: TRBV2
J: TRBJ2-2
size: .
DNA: TGTGCCAGCAGTGAGACAGGGGGCCCGGGGGAGCTGTTTTTT
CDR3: CASSETGGPGELFF

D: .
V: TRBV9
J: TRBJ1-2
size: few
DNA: TGTGCCAGCAGCGTAGGTCAAGGGGTTAACTATGGCTACACCTTC
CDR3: CASSVGQGVNYGYTF

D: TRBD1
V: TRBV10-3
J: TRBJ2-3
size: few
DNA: TGTGCCATCAGGAGAGGACAGGGCAGCACAGATACGCAGTATTTT
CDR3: CAIRRGQGSTDTQYF

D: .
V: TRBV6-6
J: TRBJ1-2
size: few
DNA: TGTGCCAGATGGGGCGAGCGGCCCACCTTC
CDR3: CARWGERPTF

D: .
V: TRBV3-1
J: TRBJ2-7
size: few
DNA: TGTGCCAGCAGCCAGTTCTACGAGCAGTACTTC
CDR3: CASSQFYEQYF

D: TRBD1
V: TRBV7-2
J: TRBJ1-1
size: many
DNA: TGTGCCAGCAGCTCGAGACCGGGACAGTACACTGAAGCTTTCTTT
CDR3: CASSSRPGQYTEAFF

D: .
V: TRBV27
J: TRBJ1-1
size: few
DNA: TGTGCCAGCAGTTTCGGATCGGCGAGGGGTTTGAACACTGAAGCTTTCTTT
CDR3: CASSFGSARGLNTEAFF

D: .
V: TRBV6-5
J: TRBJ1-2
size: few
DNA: TGTGCCAGCAGTTACGGGCAGGAGTATGGCTACACCTTC
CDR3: CASSYGQEYGYTF

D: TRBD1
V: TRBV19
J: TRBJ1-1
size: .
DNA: TGTGCCAGTAGTACTACAGGGGGGGTCGCGGCTGAAGCTTTCTTT
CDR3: CASSTTGGVAAEAFF

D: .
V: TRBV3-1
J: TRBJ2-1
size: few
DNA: TGTGCCAGCAGCCAAGTAGCGAAAGAGCAGTTCTTC
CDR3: CASSQVAKEQFF

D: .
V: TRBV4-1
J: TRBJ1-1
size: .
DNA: TGCGCCAGCAGCCTCCGGACGGGGACTGAAGCTTTCTTT
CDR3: CASSLRTGTEAFF

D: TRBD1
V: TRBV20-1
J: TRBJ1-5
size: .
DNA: TGCAGTGCTAGAGATCAGGCAGGGGGACATCAGCCCCAGCATTTT
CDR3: CSARDQAGGHQPQHF

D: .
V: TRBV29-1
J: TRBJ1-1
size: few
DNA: TGCAGCGTTGATTCTAGGCCGAACACTGAAGCTTTCTTT
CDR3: CSVDSRPNTEAFF

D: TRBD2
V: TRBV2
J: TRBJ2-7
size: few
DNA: TGTGCCAGCAGTGACACTAGCGCACGTTCGGATCAGTACTTC
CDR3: CASSDTSARSDQYF

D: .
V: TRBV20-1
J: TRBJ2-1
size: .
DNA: TGCAGTGCTTGGAGAGATGAGCAGTTCTTC
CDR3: CSAWRDEQFF

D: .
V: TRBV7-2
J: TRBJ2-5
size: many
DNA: TGTGCCAGCAGCCGCTTGGATGGCAGGGGAGAGACCCAGTACTTC
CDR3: CASSRLDGRGETQYF

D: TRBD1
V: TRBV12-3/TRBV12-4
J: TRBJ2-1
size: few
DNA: TGTGCCAGCTGGGACAGACTCTACAATGAGCAGTTCTTC
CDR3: CASWDRLYNEQFF

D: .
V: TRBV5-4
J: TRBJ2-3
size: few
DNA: TGTGCCAGCAGCTTCTACGGGAGCACAGATACGCAGTATTTT
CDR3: CASSFYGSTDTQYF

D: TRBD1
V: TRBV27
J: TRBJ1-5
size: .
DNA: TGTGCCAGCAGTGCCAACAGGGGAAATCAGCCCCAGCATTTT
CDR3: CASSANRGNQPQHF

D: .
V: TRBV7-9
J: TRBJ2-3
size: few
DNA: TGTGCCAGCAGACCGGGGAGCACAGATACGCAGTATTTT
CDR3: CASRPGSTDTQYF

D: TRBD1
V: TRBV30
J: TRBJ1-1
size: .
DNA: TGTGCCTGGAGTACGACAGGGGAAACTGAAGCTTTCTTT
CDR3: CAWSTTGETEAFF

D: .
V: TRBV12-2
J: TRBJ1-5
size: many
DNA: TGTGCAAGTCGCCGGGGGACGGGCAATCAGCCCCAGCATTTT
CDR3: CASRRGTGNQPQHF

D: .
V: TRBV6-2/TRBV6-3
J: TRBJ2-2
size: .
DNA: TGTGCCAGCAGTGGAACTGGGGGTTCGACCACCGGGGAGCTGTTTTTT
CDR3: CASSGTGGSTTGELFF

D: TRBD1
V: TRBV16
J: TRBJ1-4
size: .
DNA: TGTGCCAGCAGCCTCGGACAGGGGGGGTATGAAAAACTGTTTTTT
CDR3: CASSLGQGGYEKLFF

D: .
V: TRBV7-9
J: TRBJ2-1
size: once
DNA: TGTGCCAGCAGCAACGTAGGCTGGGAGCAGTTCTTC
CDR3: CASSNVGWEQFF

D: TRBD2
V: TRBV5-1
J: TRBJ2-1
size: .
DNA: TGCGCCAGCAGCTTGGCTCCGGGACTAGGGGACAATGAGCAGTTCTTC
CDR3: CASSLAPGLGDNEQFF

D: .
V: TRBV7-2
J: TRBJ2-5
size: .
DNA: TGTGCCAGCAGCGCCCAACGGGGAGAAGAGACCCAGTACTTC
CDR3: CASSAQRGEETQYF

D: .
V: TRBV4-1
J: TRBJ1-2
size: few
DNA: TGCGCCAGCAGCCATCCCTGGGGGGGCGCGCCCTATGGCTACACCTTC
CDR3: CASSHPWGGAPYGYTF

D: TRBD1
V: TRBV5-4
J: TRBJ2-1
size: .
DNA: TGTGCCAACCAGAAGACAGGGGGCACAGGTGAGCAGTTCTTC
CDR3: CANQKTGGTGEQFF

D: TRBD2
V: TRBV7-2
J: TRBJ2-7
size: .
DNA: TGTGCCAGCAGCTTAAGTCCGACTAGCGGTACCTACGAGCAGTACTTC
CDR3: CASSLSPTSGTYEQYF

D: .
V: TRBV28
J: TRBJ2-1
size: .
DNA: TGTGCCAGCGACAAAGGGGGGCATAAATCCTACAATGAGCAGTTCTTC
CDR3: CASDKGGHKSYNEQFF

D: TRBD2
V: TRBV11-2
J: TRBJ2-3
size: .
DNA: TGTGCCAGCAGCTTAGGGTCTAGCGGGAAGAACACAGATACGCAGTATTTT
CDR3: CASSLGSSGKNTDTQYF

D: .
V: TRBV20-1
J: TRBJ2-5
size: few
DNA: TGCAGTGCTAGCTGGTCGCCCCAAGAGACCCAGTACTTC
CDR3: CSASWSPQETQYF

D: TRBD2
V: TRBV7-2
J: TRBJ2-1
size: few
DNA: TGTGCCAGCAGCACACCGGGACTAGCGGGACCTAGCCCCTACAATGAGCAGTTCTTC
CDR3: CASSTPGLAGPSPYNEQFF

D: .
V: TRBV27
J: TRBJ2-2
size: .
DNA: TGTGCCAGCCCAGCCCACCATGCCACCGGGGAGCTGTTTTTT
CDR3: CASPAHHATGELFF